Listed below are T cell receptor beta chains from one sample, sequenced in a study of shared clonotypes between healthy human individuals. Some clones are missing from TCRdb's copy, which holds only in-frame ones; the method was immunoSEQ multiplex PCR. The repertoire holds some 1,600,000 clones, with around 98% as singletons. The sample comprised naive CD4+ T cells sorted from blood. The receptor source for this set is a man younger than 45 in good health. Both conserved end residues are part of each CDR3. The order of the fields is CDR3 length, clone size, J gene, D gene, V gene, CDR3 protein, CDR3 DNA. A D gene is named only where the DNA matches it firmly. Clone size appears in some rows only: once, few, many, or a class for an expanded clone.

len: 14
abundance: once
j_gene: TRBJ2-1
d_gene: .
v_gene: TRBV18
CDR3aa: CASSPGPGDNEQFF
CDR3nt: TGTGCCAGCTCACCGGGGCCAGGGGACAATGAGCAGTTCTTC

len: 16
abundance: .
j_gene: TRBJ2-5
d_gene: .
v_gene: TRBV25-1
CDR3aa: CASSEFRQGLGETQYF
CDR3nt: TGTGCCAGCAGTGAATTTCGGCAGGGGCTGGGGGAGACCCAGTACTTC

len: 17
abundance: .
j_gene: TRBJ2-2
d_gene: TRBD2
v_gene: TRBV7-2
CDR3aa: CASSLDGGRGRSGELFF
CDR3nt: TGTGCCAGCAGCTTAGATGGCGGGAGAGGTCGTAGCGGGGAGCTGTTTTTT

len: 9
abundance: .
j_gene: TRBJ2-1
d_gene: .
v_gene: TRBV29-1
CDR3aa: CSVGAGKFF
CDR3nt: TGCAGCGTTGGGGCAGGGAAGTTCTTC

len: 16
abundance: .
j_gene: TRBJ1-3
d_gene: TRBD1
v_gene: TRBV6-5
CDR3aa: CASSYLGTDSGNTIYF
CDR3nt: TGTGCCAGCAGTTACCTTGGGACAGACTCTGGAAACACCATATATTTT

len: 15
abundance: once
j_gene: TRBJ1-2
d_gene: .
v_gene: TRBV5-4
CDR3aa: CASSPLGGGVSGYTF
CDR3nt: TGTGCCAGCAGCCCACTGGGGGGAGGGGTGAGCGGCTACACCTTC

len: 13
abundance: .
j_gene: TRBJ1-1
d_gene: TRBD1
v_gene: TRBV29-1
CDR3aa: CSVSTGGRTEAFF
CDR3nt: TGCAGCGTTAGCACAGGGGGTAGGACTGAAGCTTTCTTT

len: 11
abundance: .
j_gene: TRBJ1-1
d_gene: .
v_gene: TRBV29-1
CDR3aa: CSVRILTEAFF
CDR3nt: TGCAGCGTCCGGATCCTGACTGAAGCTTTCTTT

len: 16
abundance: .
j_gene: TRBJ1-5
d_gene: .
v_gene: TRBV6-5
CDR3aa: CASSLDRARGNQPQHF
CDR3nt: TGTGCCAGCAGTTTAGACCGGGCCAGGGGCAATCAGCCCCAGCATTTT

len: 14
abundance: .
j_gene: TRBJ1-2
d_gene: .
v_gene: TRBV29-1
CDR3aa: CSGGVGQSSYGYTF
CDR3nt: TGCAGCGGGGGAGTCGGACAGTCCAGCTATGGCTACACCTTC

len: 13
abundance: .
j_gene: TRBJ2-7
d_gene: .
v_gene: TRBV10-1
CDR3aa: CATGSETGREQYF
CDR3nt: TGCGCCACCGGGTCCGAGACCGGGAGAGAGCAGTACTTC

len: 16
abundance: .
j_gene: TRBJ2-7
d_gene: TRBD1
v_gene: TRBV19
CDR3aa: CASSIAGQGAPYEQYF
CDR3nt: TGTGCCAGTAGTATAGCAGGCCAGGGGGCGCCATACGAGCAGTACTTC

len: 15
abundance: .
j_gene: TRBJ2-2
d_gene: .
v_gene: TRBV5-4
CDR3aa: CASRERGSNTGELFF
CDR3nt: TGTGCCAGCAGGGAAAGGGGGTCGAACACCGGGGAGCTGTTTTTT

len: 14
abundance: .
j_gene: TRBJ2-3
d_gene: TRBD2
v_gene: TRBV7-9
CDR3aa: CAGGAGGPTDTQYF
CDR3nt: TGTGCCGGGGGAGCGGGAGGCCCCACAGATACGCAGTATTTT

len: 11
abundance: .
j_gene: TRBJ2-7
d_gene: .
v_gene: TRBV25-1
CDR3aa: CASSDSHEQYF
CDR3nt: TGTGCCAGCAGTGACAGCCACGAGCAGTACTTC

len: 13
abundance: .
j_gene: TRBJ1-2
d_gene: .
v_gene: TRBV27
CDR3aa: CASSFLPTYGYTF
CDR3nt: TGTGCCAGCAGTTTTCTTCCGACCTATGGCTACACCTTC

len: 15
abundance: .
j_gene: TRBJ2-1
d_gene: .
v_gene: TRBV18
CDR3aa: CASSPYASAYNEQFF
CDR3nt: TGTGCCAGCTCACCATACGCTAGCGCCTACAATGAGCAGTTCTTC

len: 16
abundance: .
j_gene: TRBJ2-2
d_gene: TRBD2
v_gene: TRBV18
CDR3aa: CASSPWASGNTGELFF
CDR3nt: TGTGCCAGCTCACCATGGGCTAGCGGGAACACCGGGGAGCTGTTTTTT

len: 15
abundance: .
j_gene: TRBJ2-7
d_gene: .
v_gene: TRBV5-6
CDR3aa: CASSLTGSKVYEQYF
CDR3nt: TGTGCCAGCAGCTTGACAGGGAGTAAGGTCTACGAGCAGTACTTC

len: 14
abundance: .
j_gene: TRBJ2-5
d_gene: .
v_gene: TRBV28
CDR3aa: CASSGGGDQETQYF
CDR3nt: TGTGCCAGCTCTGGAGGAGGGGACCAAGAGACCCAGTACTTC

len: 16
abundance: .
j_gene: TRBJ2-4
d_gene: .
v_gene: TRBV18
CDR3aa: CASQTGLQSAKNIQYF
CDR3nt: TGTGCCAGCCAAACAGGGTTACAATCAGCCAAAAACATTCAGTACTTC

len: 14
abundance: .
j_gene: TRBJ1-1
d_gene: TRBD1
v_gene: TRBV7-3
CDR3aa: CASSTTAGGTEAFF
CDR3nt: TGTGCCAGCAGCACTACGGCAGGGGGGACTGAAGCTTTCTTT

len: 15
abundance: .
j_gene: TRBJ1-2
d_gene: TRBD1
v_gene: TRBV6-1
CDR3aa: CASSEARADRGGYTF
CDR3nt: TGTGCCAGCAGTGAAGCCCGGGCCGACAGGGGTGGCTACACCTTC

len: 14
abundance: once
j_gene: TRBJ2-5
d_gene: TRBD1
v_gene: TRBV6-1
CDR3aa: CASNGQGASGTQYF
CDR3nt: TGTGCCAGCAACGGACAGGGGGCTTCAGGGACCCAGTACTTC

len: 13
abundance: .
j_gene: TRBJ1-1
d_gene: .
v_gene: TRBV19
CDR3aa: CASSILRGDEAFF
CDR3nt: TGTGCCAGTAGTATTCTCCGGGGCGATGAAGCTTTCTTT